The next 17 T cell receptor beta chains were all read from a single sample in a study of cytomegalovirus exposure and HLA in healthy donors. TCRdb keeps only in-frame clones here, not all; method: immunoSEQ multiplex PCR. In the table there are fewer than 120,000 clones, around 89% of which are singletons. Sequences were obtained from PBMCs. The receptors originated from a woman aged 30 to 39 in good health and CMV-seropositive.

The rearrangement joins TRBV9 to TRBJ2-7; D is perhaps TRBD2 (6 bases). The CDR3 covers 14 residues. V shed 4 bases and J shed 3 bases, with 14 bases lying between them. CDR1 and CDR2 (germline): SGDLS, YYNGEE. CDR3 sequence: CASSPRREIYEQYF. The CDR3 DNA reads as TGTGCCAGCAGCCCTCGGAGGGAAATCTACGAGCAGTACTTC.

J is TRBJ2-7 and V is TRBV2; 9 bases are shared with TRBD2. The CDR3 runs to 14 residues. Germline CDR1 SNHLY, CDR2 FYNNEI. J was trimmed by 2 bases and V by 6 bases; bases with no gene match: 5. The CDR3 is CASRVTSGTYEQYF. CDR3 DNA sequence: TGTGCCAGCAGGGTGACTAGCGGCACCTACGAGCAGTACTTC.

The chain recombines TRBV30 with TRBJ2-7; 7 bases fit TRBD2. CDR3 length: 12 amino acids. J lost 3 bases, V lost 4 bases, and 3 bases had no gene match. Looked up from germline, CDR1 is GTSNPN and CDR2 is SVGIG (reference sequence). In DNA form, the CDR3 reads TGTGCCTGGAAGGGAGGGATCTACGAGCAGTACTTC. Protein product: CAWKGGIYEQYF.

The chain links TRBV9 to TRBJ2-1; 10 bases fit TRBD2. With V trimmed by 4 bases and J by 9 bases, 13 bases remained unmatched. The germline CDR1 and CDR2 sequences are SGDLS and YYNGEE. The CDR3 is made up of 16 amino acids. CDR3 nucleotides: TGTGCCAGCAGCAACCCAATAGCGGGAGGAGCATCTGAGCAGTTCTTC. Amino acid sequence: CASSNPIAGGASEQFF.

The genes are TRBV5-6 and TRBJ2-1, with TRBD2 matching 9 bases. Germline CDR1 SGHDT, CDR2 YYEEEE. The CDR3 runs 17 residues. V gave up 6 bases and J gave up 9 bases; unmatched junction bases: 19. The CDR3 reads CASTGLSGSAPDGEQFF. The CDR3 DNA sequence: TGTGCCAGCACTGGACTTAGCGGGAGTGCCCCCGACGGTGAGCAGTTCTTC.

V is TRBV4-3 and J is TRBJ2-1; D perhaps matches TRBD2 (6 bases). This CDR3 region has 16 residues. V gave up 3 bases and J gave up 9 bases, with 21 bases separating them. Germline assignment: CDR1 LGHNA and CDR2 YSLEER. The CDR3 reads CASSQAGSGSRGEQFF. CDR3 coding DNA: TGCGCCAGCAGCCAGGCGGGGTCGGGGTCTAGGGGTGAGCAGTTCTTC.

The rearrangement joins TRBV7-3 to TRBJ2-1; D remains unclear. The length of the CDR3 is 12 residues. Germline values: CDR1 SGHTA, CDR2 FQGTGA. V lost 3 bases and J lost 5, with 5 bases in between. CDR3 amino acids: CASSFRNNEQFF. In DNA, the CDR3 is TGTGCCAGCAGCTTCAGGAACAATGAGCAGTTCTTC.

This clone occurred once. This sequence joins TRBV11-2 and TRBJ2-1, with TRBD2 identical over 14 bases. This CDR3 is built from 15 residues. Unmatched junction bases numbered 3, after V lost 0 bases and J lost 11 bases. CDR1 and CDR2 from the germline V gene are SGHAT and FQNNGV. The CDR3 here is CASSLDGTSGGKQFF. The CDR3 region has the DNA TGTGCCAGCAGCTTAGATGGGACTAGCGGGGGAAAGCAGTTCTTC. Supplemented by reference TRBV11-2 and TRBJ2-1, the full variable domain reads EAGVAQSPRYKIIEKRQSVAFWCNPISGHATLYWYQQILGQGPKLLIQFQNNGVVDDSQLPKDRFSAERLKGVDSTLKIQPAKLEDSAVYLCASSLDGTSGGKQFFGPGTRLTVL.

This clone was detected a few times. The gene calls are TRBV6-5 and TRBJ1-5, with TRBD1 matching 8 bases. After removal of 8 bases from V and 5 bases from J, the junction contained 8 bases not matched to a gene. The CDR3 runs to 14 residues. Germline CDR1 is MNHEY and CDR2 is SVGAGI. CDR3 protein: CASRGTGPHQPQHF. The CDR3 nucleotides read TGTGCCAGCCGGGGGACAGGCCCACATCAGCCCCAGCATTTT.

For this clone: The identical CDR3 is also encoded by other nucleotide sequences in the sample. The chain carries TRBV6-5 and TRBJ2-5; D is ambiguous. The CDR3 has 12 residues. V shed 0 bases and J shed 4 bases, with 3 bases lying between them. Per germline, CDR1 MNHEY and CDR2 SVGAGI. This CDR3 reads CASSYSGETQYF. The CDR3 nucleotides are TGTGCCAGCAGTTACTCCGGAGAGACCCAGTACTTC.

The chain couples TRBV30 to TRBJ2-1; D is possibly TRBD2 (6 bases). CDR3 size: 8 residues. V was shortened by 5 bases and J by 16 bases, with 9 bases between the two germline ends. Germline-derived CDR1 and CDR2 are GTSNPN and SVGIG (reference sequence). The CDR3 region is CAWGGGFF. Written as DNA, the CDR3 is TGTGCCTGGGGGGGAGGATTCTTC. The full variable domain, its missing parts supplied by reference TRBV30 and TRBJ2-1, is SQTIHQWPATLVQPVGSPLSLECTVEGTSNPNLYWYRQAAGRGLQLLFYSVGIGQISSEVPQNLSASRPQDRQFILSSKKLLLSDSGFYLCAWGGGFFGPGTRLTVL.

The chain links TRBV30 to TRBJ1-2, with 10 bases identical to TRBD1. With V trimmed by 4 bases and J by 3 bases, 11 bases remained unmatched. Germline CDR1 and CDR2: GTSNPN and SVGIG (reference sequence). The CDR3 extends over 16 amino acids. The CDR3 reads CAWTTRRDRGDYGYTF. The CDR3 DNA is TGTGCCTGGACCACCCGCCGGGACAGGGGCGACTATGGCTACACCTTC. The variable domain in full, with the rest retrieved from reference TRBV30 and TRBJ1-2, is SQTIHQWPATLVQPVGSPLSLECTVEGTSNPNLYWYRQAAGRGLQLLFYSVGIGQISSEVPQNLSASRPQDRQFILSSKKLLLSDSGFYLCAWTTRRDRGDYGYTFGSGTRLTVV.

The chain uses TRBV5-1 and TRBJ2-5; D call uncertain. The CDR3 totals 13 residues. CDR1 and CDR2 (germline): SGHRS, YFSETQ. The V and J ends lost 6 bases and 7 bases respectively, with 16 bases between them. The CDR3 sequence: CASNPATSRTQYF. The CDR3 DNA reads TGCGCCAGCAACCCTGCGACTTCTCGGACCCAGTACTTC.

CDR3 sequence: CASSPVPLAGNQPQHF. CDR3 in DNA: TGTGCCAGCAGCCCCGTACCGCTGGCGGGCAATCAGCCCCAGCATTTT. The chain recombines TRBV27 with TRBJ1-5; D remains ambiguous. The CDR3 runs to 16 residues. Trimming stripped 6 bases from V and 2 bases from J, with 17 bases between. The V gene's germline CDR1 is MNHEY and CDR2 SMNVEV (reference sequence).

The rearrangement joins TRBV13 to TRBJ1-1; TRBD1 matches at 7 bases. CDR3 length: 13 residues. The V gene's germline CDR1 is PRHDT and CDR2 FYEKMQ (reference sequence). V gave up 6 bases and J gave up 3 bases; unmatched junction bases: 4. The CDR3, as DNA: TGTGCCAGCAGGTCTGACAGGGACACTGAAGCTTTCTTT. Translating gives CASRSDRDTEAFF.

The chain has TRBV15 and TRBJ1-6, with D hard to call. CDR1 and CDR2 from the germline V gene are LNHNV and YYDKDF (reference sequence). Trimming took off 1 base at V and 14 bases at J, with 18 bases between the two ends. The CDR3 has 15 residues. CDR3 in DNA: TGTGCCACCAGCAGAGCTCCAGCTTTTGACTCGGCCCTCCACTTT. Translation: CATSRAPAFDSALHF. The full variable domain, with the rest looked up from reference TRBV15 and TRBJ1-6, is DAMVIQNPRYQVTQFGKPVTLSCSQTLNHNVMYWYQQKSSQAPKLLFHYYDKDFNNEADTPDNFQSRRPNTSFCFLDIRSPGLGDTAMYLCATSRAPAFDSALHFGNGTRLTVT.

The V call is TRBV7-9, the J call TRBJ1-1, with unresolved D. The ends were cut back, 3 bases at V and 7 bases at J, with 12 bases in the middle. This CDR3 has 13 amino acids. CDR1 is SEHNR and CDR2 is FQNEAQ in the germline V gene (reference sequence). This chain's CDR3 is CASSLQTGSEAFF. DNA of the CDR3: TGTGCCAGCAGCTTGCAGACGGGGAGTGAAGCTTTCTTT. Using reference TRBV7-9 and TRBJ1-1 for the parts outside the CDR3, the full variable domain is DTGVSQNPRHKITKRGQNVTFRCDPISEHNRLYWYRQTLGQGPEFLTYFQNEAQLEKSRLLSDRFSAERPKGSFSTLEIQRTEQGDSAMYLCASSLQTGSEAFFGQGTRLTVV.